The 14 T cell receptor beta chains presented below share a single source sample, sequenced in a study of blood T cell repertoires in COVID-19. Sequenced by immunoSEQ multiplex PCR; TCRdb stores in-frame clones only, minus some. This repertoire shows hundreds of thousands of clones, roughly 86% found once; its top ten account for less than 2.5%. Specimen: PBMCs or T cells enriched from blood (not recorded which). Source of these receptors: a man aged 35 to 55 in a cohort exposed to, infected with or recovered from COVID-19 (not recorded which).

The V gene is TRBV18, the J gene TRBJ2-3; 10 bases are a match to TRBD1. CDR3 length equals 16 residues. Germline V gene lookup returns CDR1 KGHSH and CDR2 LQKENI. J was trimmed by 4 bases and V by 3 bases; bases with no gene match: 7. CDR3 sequence: CASSPLTGGASDTQYF. The CDR3 DNA sequence: TGTGCCAGCTCACCCTTGACAGGGGGCGCATCAGATACGCAGTATTTT. Based on the CDR3 plus reference TRBV18 and TRBJ2-3, the full variable domain is NAGVMQNPRHLVRRRGQEARLRCSPMKGHSHVYWYRQLPEEGLKFMVYLQKENIIDESGMPKERFSAEFPKEGPSILRIQQVVRGDSAAYFCASSPLTGGASDTQYFGPGTRLTVL.

V gene TRBV5-1 combines with J gene TRBJ2-1; 7 bases are a match to TRBD2. V shed 2 bases and J 5 bases; nucleotides not matched to a gene: 4. CDR3 size: 14 residues. The germline V gene has CDR1 SGHRS and CDR2 YFSETQ. CDR3 sequence reads: CASSLLAINNEQFF. Written as DNA, the CDR3 is TGCGCCAGCAGCTTACTAGCGATTAACAATGAGCAGTTCTTC.

The CDR3 nucleotides read TGTGCCAGCAGCTTAGCCCTTGTTGTCTCTGGGGCCAACGTCCTGACTTTC. Amino acid sequence: CASSLALVVSGANVLTF. The chain employs TRBV11-2 and TRBJ2-6; no firm D call. Germline CDR1 and CDR2: SGHAT and FQNNGV. The CDR3 runs 17 residues. The germline V and J ends were trimmed by 1 base and 0 bases, with 10 bases remaining between them. Full variable domain (remainder filled in from reference TRBV11-2 and TRBJ2-6): EAGVAQSPRYKIIEKRQSVAFWCNPISGHATLYWYQQILGQGPKLLIQFQNNGVVDDSQLPKDRFSAERLKGVDSTLKIQPAKLEDSAVYLCASSLALVVSGANVLTFGAGSRLTVL.

V is TRBV18 and J is TRBJ2-1; TRBD2 might be the D (6 bases). Trimming left V 4 bases short and J 6 bases short, with 16 bases between. Germline CDR1 is KGHSH and CDR2 is LQKENI. The CDR3 sequence is 15 residues long. Here the CDR3 reads CASSQGMAGSNEQFF. CDR3 DNA sequence: TGTGCCAGCTCACAGGGAATGGCGGGATCCAATGAGCAGTTCTTC. Together with reference TRBV18 and TRBJ2-1, the CDR3 gives the full variable domain: NAGVMQNPRHLVRRRGQEARLRCSPMKGHSHVYWYRQLPEEGLKFMVYLQKENIIDESGMPKERFSAEFPKEGPSILRIQQVVRGDSAAYFCASSQGMAGSNEQFFGPGTRLTVL.

This clone was observed a handful of times. The chain uses TRBV10-1 and TRBJ2-7, with TRBD2 matching 7 bases. Germline V CDR1 and CDR2: WNHNN, SYGVQD (reference sequence). The length of the CDR3 is 14 residues. V lost 3 bases, J lost 3 bases, and 5 bases stayed unmatched. The CDR3 DNA is TGCGCCAGCAGTGAAGCAGGGAGGGGCTACGAGCAGTACTTC. Residues: CASSEAGRGYEQYF.

This chain joins TRBV11-2 and TRBJ2-2, with 9 bases matching TRBD1. The CDR3 runs 15 residues. The V gene end was trimmed by 5 bases and the J gene end by 3 bases; junction bases not matched to a gene: 4. Per germline, CDR1 SGHAT and CDR2 FQNNGV. This chain's CDR3 is CASSPRDRDTGELFF. The CDR3 nucleotides are TGTGCCAGCAGCCCCCGGGACAGGGACACCGGGGAGCTGTTTTTT.

This clone was recorded only once. The rearrangement links TRBV2 to TRBJ2-7, with D possibly being TRBD1 (6 bases). In germline, CDR1 is SNHLY, CDR2 FYNNEI. Trimming shortened V by 5 bases and J by 3 bases, and 11 bases separated the two germline ends. The CDR3 sequence is 13 residues long. The CDR3 DNA follows: TGTGCCAGCAGTAGGGACACCAACTACGAGCAGTACTTC. This gives the protein CASSRDTNYEQYF. The full variable domain, rest sourced from reference TRBV2 and TRBJ2-7, is EPEVTQTPSHQVTQMGQEVILRCVPISNHLYFYWYRQILGQKVEFLVSFYNNEISEKSEIFDDQFSVERPDGSNFTLKIRSTKLEDSAMYFCASSRDTNYEQYFGPGTRLTVT.

The chain recombines TRBV4-1 with TRBJ2-5, with a possible D match to TRBD2 (5 bases). Germline V lookup: CDR1 MGHRA, CDR2 YSYEKL. Trimming took off 1 base at V and 1 base at J, with 10 bases between the two ends. CDR3 length equals 15 residues. The CDR3 is CASSQVGLLQETQYF. For the CDR3, the DNA is TGCGCCAGCAGCCAAGTCGGACTGCTCCAAGAGACCCAGTACTTC.

The chain carries TRBV7-9 and TRBJ1-1; 7 nucleotides agree with TRBD1. There are 14 residues in the CDR3. Germline trimming cut 5 bases from V and 4 bases from J; bases unmatched to any gene: 7. CDR1 is SEHNR, CDR2 FQNEAQ, per germline (reference sequence). CDR3: CASSNTGVGTEAFF. CDR3 coding DNA: TGTGCCAGCAGCAATACAGGGGTGGGCACTGAAGCTTTCTTT.

Here the CDR3 reads CASSTTGFNYGYTF. CDR3 nucleotides: TGTGCCAGTAGTACGACAGGATTTAACTATGGCTACACCTTC. This chain connects TRBV19 to TRBJ1-2; possible D gene TRBD1, 6 bases. This CDR3 has 14 amino acids. Germline CDR1 is LNHDA and CDR2 is SQIVND (reference sequence). The ends were cut back, 4 bases at V and 1 base at J, with 10 bases in the middle.

This chain connects TRBV7-7 to TRBJ2-1, with TRBD2 matching over 8 bases. Germline CDR1 and CDR2: SSHAT and FNYEAQ (reference sequence). The CDR3 length is 15 residues. V shed 3 bases and J 9 bases; nucleotides not matched to a gene: 10. As DNA, the CDR3 is TGTGCCAGCAGCTTGTCAGCGGGAGAATTTCGTGAGCAGTTCTTC. Translating it yields CASSLSAGEFREQFF.

Written as DNA, the CDR3 is TGCGCCAGCAGCTTGGAAGGTGGACATACCGGGGAGCTGTTTTTT. This sequence encodes CASSLEGGHTGELFF. The V and J genes are TRBV5-1 and TRBJ2-2; D may be TRBD1 (5 bases). Trimming left V 0 bases short and J 5 bases short, with 11 bases between. The germline V gene has CDR1 SGHRS and CDR2 YFSETQ. The CDR3 loop spans 15 amino acids.

The rearrangement joins TRBV19 to TRBJ1-2, with a possible D match to TRBD1 (5 bases). The length of the CDR3 is 13 residues. The germline V and J ends were trimmed by 1 base and 4 bases, with 7 bases remaining between them. The germline V gene encodes CDR1 LNHDA and CDR2 SQIVND (reference sequence). The CDR3 sequence is CASSIGQIYGYTF. The CDR3 region has the DNA TGTGCCAGTAGTATAGGACAGATCTATGGCTACACCTTC.

The CDR3 nucleotides read TGTGCCATCACGGGACAGGATATCTCCGGGGAGCTGTTTTTT. Amino acids: CAITGQDISGELFF. The chain is built from TRBV10-3 and TRBJ2-2, with 8 nucleotides matching TRBD1. V shed 7 bases, J shed 6 bases, and the junction held 7 bases outside the gene matches. Germline CDR1 reads ENHRY; CDR2 reads SYGVKD. The CDR3 totals 14 residues.